This T cell receptor (beta chain) emerged from a study of cytomegalovirus exposure and HLA in healthy donors. Study-wide results and limits: Analysis was performed later, and it showed HLA-associated TCR beta chains to be more clonally expanded than equally common others. Per published reports, the classifier diagnosed cytomegalovirus status with high specificity and sensitivity.

Germline V lookup: CDR1 SEHNR, CDR2 FQNEAQ (reference sequence). The ends were cut back, 1 base at V and 4 bases at J, with 17 bases in the middle. This CDR3 is 17 amino acids long. This clone was recorded a few times. Its antigen is not known. The PCR made use of 60 Vbeta and 13 Jbeta primers. TCRdb's copy holds only in-frame clones and misses some; the assay was immunoSEQ multiplex PCR. The sample has over 100,000 clones, roughly three fifths seen once; the top ten hold approximately 4.3%. This clonotype was sampled from a human donor in good health. The sample was PBMCs. The V gene is TRBV7-9, the J gene TRBJ2-1; no clear D gene. As DNA, the CDR3 is TGTGCCAGCAGCTTAGAGGTTTCGGGTAGACCTTACAATGAGCAGTTCTTC. Its translation is CASSLEVSGRPYNEQFF.